This T cell receptor beta chain was retrieved from a study of CD4+ T cells in melanoma. Whole-study results and caveats: Neoantigen-specific CD4+ T cells in melanoma reportedly had diverse differentiation states.

Note on this clone: The target antigen is unknown.

V was pared by 6 bases and J by 5 bases, with 13 bases between. Germline CDR1 reads MNHNS; CDR2 reads SASEGT. This CDR3 has 13 amino acids. Profiled with immunoSEQ multiplex PCR; TCRdb holds only in-frame clones, not every one. The sample yields thousands of clones, over 55% seen once. The clonotype originates from a human donor with melanoma. Material for sequencing was cells from a culture (not recorded whether cultured in vitro). The V gene is TRBV6-1, the J gene TRBJ2-5; the D gene is possibly TRBD1 (6 bases). Written as DNA, the CDR3 is TGTGCCAGCAGAAAACAGGGTGAGGAGACCCAGTACTTC. Amino acid sequence: CASRKQGEETQYF.